Listed below are T cell receptor beta chains from one sample, sequenced in a study of human T cells and chemical hapten exposure. TCRdb redid the calling of the RACE reads with MiXCR, one entry per CDR3 protein. The data show 360,000 or so distinct CDR3 sequences, roughly 6% seen once. Sequenced material: whole blood, taken in connection with sensitization to the hapten diphenylcyclopropenone (DPC). The source of these receptors is a woman younger than 30 with alopecia areata. Some clones in this sample may be carry-over from other donors' samples. The CDR3 runs from the conserved cysteine through the conserved F or W. Each record gives: CDR3 DNA, CDR3 protein, J gene, D gene, clone size, V gene. A D gene is named only where the DNA matches it firmly. For some rows the clone size is stated as once, few or many, or as a class when expanded; others skip it.

CDR3 DNA: TGCAGTGCTCCCGACCAGCCCCACTATGGCTACACCTTC; CDR3 protein: CSAPDQPHYGYTF; J gene: TRBJ1-2; D gene: NA; clone size: NA; V gene: TRBV20-1
CDR3 DNA: TGTGCCAGCAGTTTAGCACAGGGGAATGAGCAGTTCTTC; CDR3 protein: CASSLAQGNEQFF; J gene: TRBJ2-1; D gene: TRBD1; clone size: many; V gene: TRBV12-3/TRBV12-4
CDR3 DNA: TGTGCCAGCAGCCAAGTCTGGGGGATCCTGAACACCGGGGAGCTGTTTTTT; CDR3 protein: CASSQVWGILNTGELFF; J gene: TRBJ2-2; D gene: NA; clone size: few; V gene: TRBV3-1
CDR3 DNA: TGCAGCGTGGACGAGCAGGGTATGGCTTTCTTT; CDR3 protein: CSVDEQGMAFF; J gene: TRBJ1-1; D gene: NA; clone size: few; V gene: TRBV29-1
CDR3 DNA: TGTGCCAGCAGCGTCCAGACTAGCGGAGAAACCGGGGAGCTGTTTTTT; CDR3 protein: CASSVQTSGETGELFF; J gene: TRBJ2-2; D gene: TRBD2; clone size: many; V gene: TRBV9
CDR3 DNA: TGTGCCAGCAGCCCCGCGGTTTATGAAAAACTGTTTTTT; CDR3 protein: CASSPAVYEKLFF; J gene: TRBJ1-4; D gene: NA; clone size: many; V gene: TRBV7-9
CDR3 DNA: TGTGCCAGCAGCCAGACAGGGTCCGAGGAGCCCCAGCATTTT; CDR3 protein: CASSQTGSEEPQHF; J gene: TRBJ1-5; D gene: TRBD1; clone size: NA; V gene: TRBV6-5
CDR3 DNA: TGTGCCAGCAGCGTAGACGGCGGGGAGGGAGATACGCAGTATTTT; CDR3 protein: CASSVDGGEGDTQYF; J gene: TRBJ2-3; D gene: TRBD2; clone size: few; V gene: TRBV9
CDR3 DNA: TGCAGCGTCAGGACAGATGACTACGAGCAGTACTTC; CDR3 protein: CSVRTDDYEQYF; J gene: TRBJ2-7; D gene: NA; clone size: few; V gene: TRBV29-1
CDR3 DNA: TGTGCCAGCAGTTCCGGGGGGCGTTGGGGCACTGAAGCTTTCTTT; CDR3 protein: CASSSGGRWGTEAFF; J gene: TRBJ1-1; D gene: NA; clone size: few; V gene: TRBV28
CDR3 DNA: TGTGCCATCAGTGAGTCAGGACTAGCGGGGGGCCTCAATGAGCAGTTCTTC; CDR3 protein: CAISESGLAGGLNEQFF; J gene: TRBJ2-1; D gene: TRBD2; clone size: NA; V gene: TRBV10-3
CDR3 DNA: TGTGCCAGATATAGGGGATCTAATGAAAAACTGTTTTTT; CDR3 protein: CARYRGSNEKLFF; J gene: TRBJ1-4; D gene: NA; clone size: NA; V gene: TRBV27
CDR3 DNA: TGTGCCAGCAGCTTGGGCGCGGGTGTGACTGAAGCTTTCTTT; CDR3 protein: CASSLGAGVTEAFF; J gene: TRBJ1-1; D gene: NA; clone size: NA; V gene: TRBV5-6
CDR3 DNA: TGTGCCAGCAGTGAACTAACCACGAATGGGAAACTGTTTTTT; CDR3 protein: CASSELTTNGKLFF; J gene: TRBJ1-4; D gene: NA; clone size: few; V gene: TRBV2
CDR3 DNA: TGTGCCAGCCAAACGGTCACTGAAGCTTTCTTT; CDR3 protein: CASQTVTEAFF; J gene: TRBJ1-1; D gene: NA; clone size: many; V gene: TRBV6-2/TRBV6-3
CDR3 DNA: TGTGCCAGCAGGTCTGCGGGTAGCACAGATACGCAGTATTTT; CDR3 protein: CASRSAGSTDTQYF; J gene: TRBJ2-3; D gene: NA; clone size: NA; V gene: TRBV7-9
CDR3 DNA: TGTGCCAGCAGTTCGGTCGGGGGGGCCCTAGAGACCCAGTACTTC; CDR3 protein: CASSSVGGALETQYF; J gene: TRBJ2-5; D gene: TRBD2; clone size: few; V gene: TRBV6-5
CDR3 DNA: TGTGCCAGCCTCATGGTACTAGCGAACACCGGGGAGCTGTTTTTT; CDR3 protein: CASLMVLANTGELFF; J gene: TRBJ2-2; D gene: NA; clone size: many; V gene: TRBV27
CDR3 DNA: TGTGCCAGCACCGACCGGGTGTTCTACGAGCAGTACTTC; CDR3 protein: CASTDRVFYEQYF; J gene: TRBJ2-7; D gene: NA; clone size: many; V gene: TRBV6-5
CDR3 DNA: TGCAGTGCTAGACCCTGGGGGGCAGGGGATCAGCCCCAGCATTTT; CDR3 protein: CSARPWGAGDQPQHF; J gene: TRBJ1-5; D gene: NA; clone size: many; V gene: TRBV20-1
CDR3 DNA: TGTGCCAGCAGAGAGGAAGGAGACGGCACGGGCACTGAAGCTTTCTTT; CDR3 protein: CASREEGDGTGTEAFF; J gene: TRBJ1-1; D gene: NA; clone size: few; V gene: TRBV2